A single sample is the source of the 18 T cell receptor beta chains below, sequenced in a study of Ad26.COV2.S vaccination and SARS-CoV-2 variants. This table comes from immunoSEQ multiplex PCR, and its TCRdb copy is limited to in-frame clones, with some not included. The sample carries approximately 450,000 clones, around 90% recorded once. Treatment meaning: approximately 18 received Ad26.COV2.S at low or high dose, single or two shots; a few received placebo; per-sample allocation not given. Sampling took place 63 days after the first vaccine or placebo injection. The material sequenced was peripheral blood, taken in a trial of Ad26.COV2.S vaccine versus placebo. These receptors were collected from a person aged 18 to 65 who received the Ad26.COV2.S COVID-19 vaccine or a placebo.

The chain is built from TRBV6-5 and TRBJ1-5; the D gene is possibly TRBD1 (6 bases). The V end lost 8 bases, the J end lost 1 base, and 12 bases lay between the germline ends. There are 14 residues in the CDR3. From germline, CDR1 is MNHEY and CDR2 SVGAGI. The DNA for the CDR3 is TGTGCCAGCCGCCGACAGGCCAGCAATCAGCCCCAGCATTTT. Translating gives CASRRQASNQPQHF.

The chain has TRBV4-3 and TRBJ2-7; 10 bases map to TRBD2. Per the germline V gene, CDR1 is LGHNA and CDR2 is YSLEER. The CDR3 spans 15 residues. The V gene end was trimmed by 0 bases and the J gene end by 5 bases; junction bases not matched to a gene: 4. The CDR3 sequence: CASSQDWTSGNEQYF. In DNA form, the CDR3 reads TGCGCCAGCAGCCAAGATTGGACTAGCGGTAACGAGCAGTACTTC.

This chain links TRBV29-1 with TRBJ1-1; D remains unclear. Germline V gene lookup returns CDR1 SQVTM and CDR2 ANQGSEA. Deletions cut 4 bases from V and 0 bases from J, with 12 bases between. CDR3 length equals 14 residues. In nucleotides, the CDR3 is TGCAGCGTTGTGAGACAAACTTTGAACACTGAAGCTTTCTTT. Translating it yields CSVVRQTLNTEAFF.

This clone was counted once. The same CDR3 also results from other DNA sequences found in this sample. The J gene is TRBJ1-5, the V gene TRBV7-2; weak D call: TRBD1 (5 bases). Germline V gene lookup returns CDR1 SGHTA and CDR2 FQGNSA. Trimming removed 4 bases from V and 2 bases from J, with 6 bases in between. The CDR3 is 13 amino acids. The CDR3 region is CASSSQGNQPQHF. CDR3 in DNA: TGTGCCAGCAGCTCACAGGGCAATCAGCCCCAGCATTTT. The variable domain in full, completed from reference TRBV7-2 and TRBJ1-5, reads GAGVSQSPSNKVTEKGKDVELRCDPISGHTALYWYRQSLGQGLEFLIYFQGNSAPDKSGLPSDRFSAERTGGSVSTLTIQRTQQEDSAVYLCASSSQGNQPQHFGDGTRLSIL.

This sequence joins TRBV9 and TRBJ2-3; no clear D. Trimming left V 0 bases short and J 2 bases short, with 13 bases between. The germline gives CDR1 SGDLS, CDR2 YYNGEE. This CDR3 is 16 amino acids long. The CDR3 coding sequence is TGTGCCAGCAGCGTAGAGGCCGTCCCTTACACAGATACGCAGTATTTT. Translation: CASSVEAVPYTDTQYF.

Remarks on this clone: A much bigger clone sits one base away, suggesting this may be a read error. The sample contains more than one DNA sequence encoding this CDR3. The rearrangement uses TRBV27 and TRBJ2-7; D is uncertain. Germline values: CDR1 MNHEY, CDR2 SMNVEV (reference sequence). V lost 2 bases and J lost 1, with 6 bases in between. The CDR3 spans 13 residues. The CDR3 loop reads CASSLGGSYEQYF. Here the CDR3 DNA reads TGTGCCAGCAGTTTAGGCGGATCCTACGAGCAGTACTTC.

The V gene is TRBV9, the J gene TRBJ2-4, with 10 nucleotides matching TRBD1. Germline values: CDR1 SGDLS, CDR2 YYNGEE. The CDR3 spans 15 residues. Unmatched junction bases numbered 12, after V lost 7 bases and J lost 8 bases. The CDR3 region is CASGPGQGKWDIQYF. DNA for the CDR3: TGTGCCAGCGGCCCGGGACAGGGGAAATGGGACATTCAGTACTTC.

Worth noting for this clone: The sample holds other DNA sequences that translate to the same CDR3. This chain joins TRBV11-3 and TRBJ2-1; 8 nucleotides line up with TRBD2. The trim removed 5 bases at V and 0 bases at J, leaving 3 bases unmatched. This CDR3 has 15 amino acids. Germline V gives CDR1 SGHNT, CDR2 YENEEA. CDR3 sequence: CASSLGTSSYNEQFF. The CDR3 bases are TGTGCCAGCAGCCTCGGGACTAGCTCCTACAATGAGCAGTTCTTC.

V is TRBV7-2 and J is TRBJ1-2; 7 bases line up with TRBD1. CDR3 length equals 15 residues. The junction had 12 bases not matched to a gene; V was cut back by 5 bases and J by 6 bases. Germline V gene sequence: CDR1 SGHTA, CDR2 FQGNSA. This chain's CDR3 is CASSLTYRGEDGYTF. CDR3 DNA sequence: TGTGCCAGCAGCCTAACTTACAGGGGAGAGGATGGCTACACCTTC.

In nucleotides, the CDR3 is TGTGCCAGTAGTATTTCCACAGGGCCAAGGGACCAGCCCCAGCATTTT. Its protein product is CASSISTGPRDQPQHF. This chain connects TRBV19 to TRBJ1-5, with a possible D match to TRBD1 (6 bases). From germline, CDR1 is LNHDA and CDR2 SQIVND (reference sequence). CDR3 length: 16 residues. Trimming pared 3 bases from V and 7 bases from J, leaving 19 bases between.

The rearrangement uses TRBV5-5 and TRBJ2-5; possible D gene TRBD2, 6 bases. The CDR3 runs to 15 residues. The V gene lost 1 base and the J gene lost 1 base, with 11 bases spanning the gap. In germline, CDR1 is SGHKS, CDR2 YYEKEE (reference sequence). This chain's CDR3 is CASSLSGLLQETQYF. The CDR3 nucleotides are TGTGCCAGCAGCTTGTCGGGACTTCTCCAAGAGACCCAGTACTTC.

In the case of this clone: In the same sample, other DNA sequences code for this CDR3. This chain's CDR3 is CASSLEGNTEAFF. The CDR3 bases are TGCGCCAGCAGCTTGGAAGGCAACACTGAAGCTTTCTTT. The V and J genes are TRBV5-1 and TRBJ1-1; D unclear. The germline gives CDR1 SGHRS, CDR2 YFSETQ. This CDR3 comprises 13 residues. V was clipped by 0 bases and J by 2 bases, with 5 bases between them.

The V and J genes are TRBV27 and TRBJ2-7, with D unresolved. Trimming pared 8 bases from V and 3 bases from J, leaving 17 bases between. CDR1 is MNHEY, CDR2 SMNVEV, per germline (reference sequence). The CDR3 is 14 amino acids. The CDR3 is CASRPVSGHYEQYF. CDR3 sequence (DNA): TGTGCCAGCCGCCCAGTGTCAGGCCACTACGAGCAGTACTTC.

The V call is TRBV5-4, the J call TRBJ1-4; tentative D call: TRBD1 (5 bases). Per the germline V gene, CDR1 is SGHNT and CDR2 is YYREEE (reference sequence). The CDR3 is made up of 16 amino acids. Between the trimmed V and J ends, which lost 0 bases and 7 bases, there was a span of 16 bases. The CDR3, as DNA: TGTGCCAGCAGCTTGGCTCTCCGGGGGGAAGTTGAAAAACTGTTTTTT. Translation gives CASSLALRGEVEKLFF.

This sequence joins TRBV29-1 and TRBJ2-5, with 8 bases identical to TRBD1. CDR1 and CDR2 from the germline V gene are SQVTM and ANQGSEA. V lost 4 bases to trimming and J lost 1 base; unmatched junction nucleotides: 2. CDR3 length: 13 residues. CDR3 DNA: TGCAGCGTTGGGGGACAGGCCCAAGAGACCCAGTACTTC. Translating gives CSVGGQAQETQYF.

The CDR3 nucleotides read TGTGCCAGTACCCCAGGGAACCCTAACACTGAAGCTTTCTTT. Protein: CASTPGNPNTEAFF. This chain links TRBV19 with TRBJ1-1, with D possibly being TRBD1 (5 bases). V was pared by 7 bases and J by 2 bases, with 14 bases between. The CDR3 has 14 amino acids. CDR1 is LNHDA, CDR2 SQIVND, per germline (reference sequence).

This clone was detected once. The chain uses TRBV9 and TRBJ1-3; D perhaps matches TRBD1 (5 bases). V lost 2 bases and J 3 bases, leaving 9 bases between the germline ends. This CDR3 has 14 residues. The germline V gene encodes CDR1 SGDLS and CDR2 YYNGEE. The CDR3 sequence: CASSVGRLGNTIYF. DNA for the CDR3: TGTGCCAGCAGCGTGGGACGGCTTGGAAACACCATATATTTT.

The rearrangement uses TRBV7-9 and TRBJ2-3; 9 nucleotides agree with TRBD1. J lost 1 base, V lost 0 bases, and 5 bases had no gene match. Germline CDR1 is SEHNR and CDR2 is FQNEAQ (reference sequence). This CDR3 has 17 amino acids. This CDR3 reads CASSLAGTGSRTDTQYF. CDR3 nucleotide sequence: TGTGCCAGCAGCTTAGCCGGGACAGGGAGCCGCACAGATACGCAGTATTTT.